The T cell receptor (beta chain) under discussion was sequenced for a study of control samples from healthy donors and cancer patients (dated by TCRdb to 2020 to 2022). Comment on this clone: Its target antigen remains unknown. Base qualities are not recorded, but no much larger clone differs from it by a single base.

Receptor libraries were prepared by the immunoSEQ multiplex PCR assay. TCRdb provides this immuneACCESS table in a form limited to in-frame rearrangements. Some clones are lacking; in checked studies, under half of them reflect an unresolved V gene, and why the rest are absent is not known. The sample table contains roughly 130,000 clones; only one count was recorded for roughly 92% of them. The top ten clones comprise roughly 12% of the sample. The CDR3 sequence holds 12 residues, the cysteine and phenylalanine included. Of all the DNA, just the CDR3 is kept, 36 bases in frame from base 1. Via the germline V gene, CDR1 is SQVTM and CDR2 ANQGSEA. Trimming costs V 6 bases and J 0 bases, and their ends lie 9 bases apart.

The sample was blood. This clonotype originated in a man younger than 45 in good health. The chain employs TRBV29-1 and TRBJ2-7; the D gene cannot be resolved beyond TRBD1 or TRBD2, each matching 5 bases. The CDR3 sequence is CSVEGPSYEQYF. The DNA sequence is TGCAGCGTCGAGGGACCCTCCTACGAGCAGTACTTC.